These 6 T cell receptor beta chains were all obtained from the same sample, sequenced in a study of blood T cell repertoires in COVID-19. Method: immunoSEQ multiplex PCR; TCRdb's copy keeps in-frame clones and lacks some. The sample lists 160,000 or so clones, 80% to 90% seen once, with 15% in the top ten. Source material: peripheral blood. All receptors come from a woman in her thirties or forties with acute or convalescent COVID-19.

This chain connects TRBV15 to TRBJ2-3; 9 nucleotides align to TRBD2. Germline V lookup: CDR1 LNHNV, CDR2 YYDKDF (reference sequence). The CDR3 runs to 15 residues. The V and J ends lost 2 bases and 1 base, in that order; junction bases with no gene match: 1. The CDR3 loop reads CATSRPSGGTDTQYF. In DNA, the CDR3 is TGTGCCACCAGCAGACCTAGCGGGGGCACAGATACGCAGTATTTT.

The chain recombines TRBV6-5 with TRBJ2-1; 10 nucleotides agree with TRBD2. Germline values: CDR1 MNHEY, CDR2 SVGAGI. Trimming took 2 bases from V and 5 from J; bases not matched to a gene: 3. The CDR3 covers 15 residues. The CDR3 coding sequence is TGTGCCAGCAGTTACCTGAGCGGGAGGGACAATGAGCAGTTCTTC. Residues: CASSYLSGRDNEQFF.

V usage is TRBV3-1 (or the pseudogene TRBV3-2) and J usage is TRBJ1-5; the D gene is possibly TRBD1 (6 bases). Trimming removed 1 base at V and 6 bases at J, with 13 bases between. The germline V gene has CDR1 LGHDT and CDR2 YNNKEL (reference sequence). The CDR3 runs 15 residues. CDR3 coding DNA: TGTGCCAGCAGCCAAGCGCCAGGGGATGGTCAGCCCCAGCATTTT. Translated, it gives CASSQAPGDGQPQHF.

This chain connects TRBV2 to TRBJ2-6; a weak D match, TRBD2 (5 bases). Germline assignment: CDR1 SNHLY and CDR2 FYNNEI. V lost 0 bases to trimming and J lost 3 bases, with 6 bases between them. The CDR3 length is 15 residues. The CDR3 region is CASSEAAGGANVLTF. In DNA, the CDR3 is TGTGCCAGCAGTGAAGCGGCGGGTGGGGCCAACGTCCTGACTTTC.

This sequence joins TRBV29-1 and TRBJ2-1, with no clear D. Between the trimmed V and J ends, which lost 7 bases and 4 bases, there was a span of 5 bases. CDR3 size: 10 residues. Germline lookup yields CDR1 SQVTM and CDR2 ANQGSEA. As DNA, the CDR3 is TGCAGCGGCCTATACAATGAGCAGTTCTTC. Protein product: CSGLYNEQFF.

J is TRBJ2-1 and V is TRBV5-1; weak D call: TRBD2 (6 bases). The CDR3 totals 15 residues. Trimming removed 4 bases at V and 5 bases at J, with 16 bases between. CDR1 SGHRS and CDR2 YFSETQ come from the germline V gene. DNA for the CDR3: TGCGCCAGCAGCCCCCCGGCGGGGCGCCACAATGAGCAGTTCTTC. Translated, it gives CASSPPAGRHNEQFF.